The clone carrying this T cell receptor beta chain was detected many times. Mismatch with germline at one junction end may stem from a read error. This sample is drawn from a study of blood T cell repertoires in COVID-19. At the level of the study: The origin of the acute and convalescent COVID-19 samples was the United States, Italy and Spain.

Study processing details: From reference gene primer amplification, estimates of nucleated cell counts were derived. Sequencing was performed with immunoSEQ multiplex PCR; in TCRdb, only in-frame clones are kept and a portion is missing. The DNA was the basis for D and trimming; V, J and clone size are from that table. Of fewer than 200,000 clones listed, over 65% were seen once; the top ten hold 4% to 4.5%. The CDR3 is made up of 16 amino acids. The germline CDR1 and CDR2 sequences are SSHAT and FNYEAQ (reference sequence). Enrollees, about 18 to 95 years old, lived in approximately 25 US areas. Self-reported history from a screening survey and questionnaire set each donor's cohort.

This chain links TRBV7-7 with TRBJ1-2; 7 positions agree with TRBD1. The TCR sequence derives from a woman aged 45 to 65 who had recovered from COVID-19. Input material: PBMCs or T cells enriched from blood (not recorded which). The CDR3 spells CASSLEGAGGGYGYTF. CDR3 coding DNA: TGTGCTAGCAGCTTAGAGGGGGCTGGGGGCGGTTATGGCTACACCTTC.